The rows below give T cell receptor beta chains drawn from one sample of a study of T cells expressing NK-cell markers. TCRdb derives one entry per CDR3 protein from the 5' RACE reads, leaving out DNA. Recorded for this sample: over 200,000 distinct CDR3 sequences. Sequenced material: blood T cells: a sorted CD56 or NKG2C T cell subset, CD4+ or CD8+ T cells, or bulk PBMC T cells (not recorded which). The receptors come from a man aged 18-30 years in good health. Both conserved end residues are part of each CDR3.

cdr3_aa: CASSFRDGYTF; v_call: TRBV11-2; j_call: TRBJ1-2
cdr3_aa: CASSYSRDSGLNYGYTF; v_call: TRBV6-5; j_call: TRBJ1-2
cdr3_aa: CASRSRGPGTSGRKADTQYF; v_call: TRBV12-3/TRBV12-4; j_call: TRBJ2-3
cdr3_aa: CASSFGTGVYLRETQYF; v_call: TRBV7-2; j_call: TRBJ2-5
cdr3_aa: CASSSPRGYPSYEQYF; v_call: TRBV12-3/TRBV12-4; j_call: TRBJ2-7
cdr3_aa: CASVSSGANVLTF; v_call: TRBV28; j_call: TRBJ2-6
cdr3_aa: CASSAVGGETQYF; v_call: TRBV7-2; j_call: TRBJ2-5
cdr3_aa: CASRKTGGGSDTQYF; v_call: TRBV12-3/TRBV12-4; j_call: TRBJ2-3
cdr3_aa: CAITTGGWDEQFF; v_call: TRBV10-3; j_call: TRBJ2-1
cdr3_aa: CSVEGANQETQYF; v_call: TRBV29-1; j_call: TRBJ2-5
cdr3_aa: CASSFQNEQYF; v_call: TRBV7-9; j_call: TRBJ2-7
cdr3_aa: CASSLGLERETQYF; v_call: TRBV7-9; j_call: TRBJ2-5
cdr3_aa: CASSWTGTYNEQFF; v_call: TRBV5-6; j_call: TRBJ2-1
cdr3_aa: CASSLVRDREFF; v_call: TRBV5-4; j_call: TRBJ2-1
cdr3_aa: CASSRPEVAGGPGEQYF; v_call: TRBV5-1; j_call: TRBJ2-7
cdr3_aa: CSASGQGGNNEQFF; v_call: TRBV20-1; j_call: TRBJ2-1
cdr3_aa: CASSLAGIKAGANVLTF; v_call: TRBV28; j_call: TRBJ2-6
cdr3_aa: CASSQETGGKYF; v_call: TRBV4-2; j_call: TRBJ2-4
cdr3_aa: CSARESSGSEQFF; v_call: TRBV20-1; j_call: TRBJ2-1
cdr3_aa: CASSVGQGASNEQFF; v_call: TRBV25-1; j_call: TRBJ2-1
cdr3_aa: CASSLGGRDMSEAFF; v_call: TRBV5-1; j_call: TRBJ1-1
cdr3_aa: CASRVANRNNSPLHF; v_call: TRBV12-3/TRBV12-4; j_call: TRBJ1-6
cdr3_aa: CASSPHGSSYEQYF; v_call: TRBV9; j_call: TRBJ2-7
cdr3_aa: CASSLGGDRDNEQFF; v_call: TRBV7-3; j_call: TRBJ2-1
cdr3_aa: CASTLTTPGANVLTF; v_call: TRBV28; j_call: TRBJ2-6
cdr3_aa: CSANHGSRQETQYF; v_call: TRBV20-1; j_call: TRBJ2-5